The clone carrying this TCR beta chain was seen just once. With 2 bases clipped from V and 6 bases from J, the junction kept 8 bases outside the gene matches. The germline CDR1 and CDR2 sequences are SGHRS and YFSETQ. The CDR3 runs 15 residues. TCRdb's copy holds only in-frame clones and misses some; the assay was immunoSEQ multiplex PCR. Here the sample spans around 250,000 clones, more than 65% being singletons. This record comes from a study of blood T cell repertoires in COVID-19. The overall study: COVID-19 samples, acute and convalescent, were from the United States, Italy and Spain.

The chain recombines TRBV5-1 with TRBJ2-1; 7 bases are a match to TRBD2. Sequenced input: peripheral blood. This TCR derives from a woman aged 18-35 years with acute or convalescent COVID-19. The DNA for the CDR3 is TGCGCCAGCAGCTTCGGTGGGAGGGCCGGCAATGAGCAGTTCTTC. Protein product: CASSFGGRAGNEQFF.